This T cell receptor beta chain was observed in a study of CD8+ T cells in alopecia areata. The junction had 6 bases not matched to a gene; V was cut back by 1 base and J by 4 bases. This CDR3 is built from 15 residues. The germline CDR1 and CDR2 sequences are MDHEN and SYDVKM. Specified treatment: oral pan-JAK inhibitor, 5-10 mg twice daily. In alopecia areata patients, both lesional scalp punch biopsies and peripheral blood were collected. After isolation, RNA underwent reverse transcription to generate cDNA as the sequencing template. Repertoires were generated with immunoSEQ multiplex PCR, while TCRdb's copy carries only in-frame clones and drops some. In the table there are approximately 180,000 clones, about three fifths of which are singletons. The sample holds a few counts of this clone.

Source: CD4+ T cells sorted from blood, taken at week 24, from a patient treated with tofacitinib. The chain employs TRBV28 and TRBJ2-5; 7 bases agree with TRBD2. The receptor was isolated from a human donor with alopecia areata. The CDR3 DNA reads TGTGCCAGCAGTTTATTTCGCGGGGGACGAGAGACCCAGTACTTC. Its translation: CASSLFRGGRETQYF.